Shown below are 29 T cell receptor beta chains from a single sample sequenced in a study of blood T cell repertoires in COVID-19. Here immunoSEQ multiplex PCR was the method, and the copy in TCRdb shows in-frame clones only, minus some. Found here are about 150,000 clones, 87% of them singletons; the top ten hold approximately 40%. The specimen sequenced was peripheral blood. All receptors derive from a man aged 45-65 years who had recovered from COVID-19.

This sequence joins TRBV20-1 and TRBJ2-3; the D is unclear. Trimming pared 4 bases from V and 5 bases from J, leaving 7 bases between. Germline V gene sequence: CDR1 DFQATT, CDR2 SNEGSKA (reference sequence). The CDR3 sequence is 11 residues long. The DNA of the CDR3 is TGCAGTGCTATGACTCTAGATACGCAGTATTTT. Encoded protein: CSAMTLDTQYF.

The CDR3 DNA sequence: TGTGCCAGCAGCCAAGTCGCAGGGGCATCAGATACGCAGTATTTT. Its protein product is CASSQVAGASDTQYF. The J gene is TRBJ2-3, the V gene TRBV14, with D possibly TRBD1 on 6 matching bases. V lost 1 base and J 4 bases, leaving 12 bases between the germline ends. The germline gives CDR1 SGHDN, CDR2 FVKESK. CDR3 length: 15 amino acids.

This clone appeared a single time. The chain employs TRBV3-1 (or the pseudogene TRBV3-2) and TRBJ1-4; a weak D match, TRBD1 (5 bases). The CDR3 has 16 amino acids. Germline V gene sequence: CDR1 LGHDT, CDR2 YNNKEL (reference sequence). The V end lost 2 bases, the J end lost 8 bases, and 18 bases lay between the germline ends. DNA for the CDR3: TGTGCCAGCAGCCAAAACCCACCCGGGACTGGGGAAAAACTGTTTTTT. Protein: CASSQNPPGTGEKLFF.

The chain links TRBV11-3 to TRBJ2-5, with 11 bases aligning to TRBD1. V shed 5 bases and J 5 bases; nucleotides not matched to a gene: 13. The CDR3 runs 17 residues. Germline V lookup: CDR1 SGHNT, CDR2 YENEEA. The CDR3 loop reads CASSPRTGTGGRETQYF. DNA for the CDR3: TGTGCCAGCAGCCCTCGAACCGGGACAGGGGGAAGGGAGACCCAGTACTTC.

The chain links TRBV6-5 to TRBJ1-1, with D possibly TRBD1 on 5 matching bases. This CDR3 has 14 amino acids. Trimming shortened V by 6 bases and J by 6 bases, and 17 bases separated the two germline ends. Germline CDR1 is MNHEY and CDR2 is SVGAGI. As DNA, the CDR3 is TGTGCCAGCAGCCGAAGGGACTCCCATGCTGAAGCTTTCTTT. Its translation is CASSRRDSHAEAFF.

This rearrangement joins TRBV5-1 to TRBJ2-2, with 10 bases aligning to TRBD1. Germline values: CDR1 SGHRS, CDR2 YFSETQ. Germline trimming cut 6 bases from V and 0 bases from J; bases unmatched to any gene: 8. This CDR3 is built from 17 residues. The CDR3 reads CASTRWDRGTNTGELFF. In nucleotides, the CDR3 is TGCGCCAGCACCCGGTGGGACAGGGGAACGAACACCGGGGAGCTGTTTTTT.

The V gene is TRBV3-1 (or the pseudogene TRBV3-2), the J gene TRBJ2-7; 7 bases match TRBD1. Germline V gene data show CDR1 as LGHDT and CDR2 as YNNKEL (reference sequence). This CDR3 has 14 residues. The junction had 5 bases not matched to a gene; V was cut back by 4 bases and J by 2 bases. CDR3 sequence reads: CASSLTGIAYEQYF. In nucleotides, the CDR3 is TGTGCCAGCAGCCTGACAGGGATCGCCTACGAGCAGTACTTC.

The chain employs TRBV21-1 and TRBJ2-5; TRBD2, the D gene given by the table, was not confirmed from the DNA. TRBV21-1 is noted as a pseudogene. This CDR3 comprises 14 residues. The CDR3 loop is CASSKEGLKETQYF. Written as DNA, the CDR3 is TGTGCCAGCAGCAAAGAGGGACTCAAGGAGACCCAGTACTTC.

The V and J genes are TRBV7-9 and TRBJ2-7, with TRBD1 matching over 7 bases. Germline assignment: CDR1 SEHNR and CDR2 FQNEAQ (reference sequence). This CDR3 has 13 residues. After removal of 5 bases from V and 10 bases from J, the junction contained 11 bases not matched to a gene. CDR3 in DNA: TGTGCCAGCAGCCCGGAGAACGACAGGGATCAGTACTTC. Its translation: CASSPENDRDQYF.

V and J are TRBV7-2 and TRBJ2-3, with TRBD2 identical over 11 bases. CDR3 length: 14 residues. Germline V gene sequence: CDR1 SGHTA, CDR2 FQGNSA. After removal of 5 bases from V and 6 bases from J, the junction contained 4 bases not matched to a gene. The CDR3 spells CASSLSGGVDTQYF. The DNA of the CDR3 is TGTGCCAGCAGCCTTAGCGGGGGGGTTGATACGCAGTATTTT.

This rearrangement joins TRBV15 to TRBJ2-5, with 11 nucleotides matching TRBD2. The J segment lost 9 bases and the V segment lost 1 base, leaving 19 bases of the junction unmatched. The CDR3 is made up of 19 amino acids. Germline V gene data show CDR1 as LNHNV and CDR2 as YYDKDF (reference sequence). CDR3 protein: CATSRGSSGGKQDRVAQYF. The CDR3 DNA reads TGTGCCACCAGCAGAGGATCTAGCGGGGGGAAACAAGATCGTGTCGCCCAGTACTTC.

The V call is TRBV15, the J call TRBJ2-1, with a weak D call TRBD1 (6 bases). Germline values: CDR1 LNHNV, CDR2 YYDKDF (reference sequence). The CDR3 totals 17 residues. V was clipped by 1 base and J by 0 bases, with 13 bases between them. CDR3 sequence (DNA): TGTGCCACCAGCAGAGCATTCGGCAGGGGCTCCTACAATGAGCAGTTCTTC. As protein: CATSRAFGRGSYNEQFF. The variable domain in full, completed from reference TRBV15 and TRBJ2-1, reads DAMVIQNPRYQVTQFGKPVTLSCSQTLNHNVMYWYQQKSSQAPKLLFHYYDKDFNNEADTPDNFQSRRPNTSFCFLDIRSPGLGDTAMYLCATSRAFGRGSYNEQFFGPGTRLTVL.

The chain combines TRBV2 with TRBJ1-6; possible D gene TRBD1, 6 bases. Between the trimmed V and J ends, which lost 9 bases and 9 bases, there was a span of 18 bases. The CDR3 contains 14 residues. Germline V gene data show CDR1 as SNHLY and CDR2 as FYNNEI. CDR3 nucleotide sequence: TGTGCCAGAGGGGGGGGTGTCGCCGGTTCACCCCTCCACTTT. Protein: CARGGGVAGSPLHF.

The chain uses TRBV30 and TRBJ2-1; a weak D match, TRBD1 (6 bases). With 8 bases removed from V and 5 bases from J, the gap between germline ends came to 16 bases. This CDR3 comprises 13 residues. Germline CDR1 GTSNPN, CDR2 SVGIG (reference sequence). The CDR3 DNA reads as TGTGCCGGGACCGGGACACTAAACAATGAGCAGTTCTTC. Protein product: CAGTGTLNNEQFF.

The chain combines TRBV2 with TRBJ1-5; D ambiguous. Germline CDR1 SNHLY, CDR2 FYNNEI. The V gene lost 7 bases and the J gene lost 2 bases, with 18 bases spanning the gap. The CDR3 length is 16 residues. This CDR3 is CASNPPLNQGNQPQHF. The CDR3 DNA follows: TGTGCCAGCAACCCCCCGCTTAACCAGGGCAATCAGCCCCAGCATTTT.

This rearrangement joins TRBV9 to TRBJ1-1; possibly TRBD1 for D (5 bases). The V gene's germline CDR1 is SGDLS and CDR2 YYNGEE. The CDR3 is 16 residues long. V gave up 0 bases and J gave up 0 bases, with 12 bases separating them. The CDR3 region is CASSVVIGEVNTEAFF. CDR3 DNA sequence: TGTGCCAGCAGCGTAGTAATAGGGGAGGTGAACACTGAAGCTTTCTTT.

The chain carries TRBV2 and TRBJ1-2; D is uncertain. Between the trimmed V and J ends, which lost 4 bases and 4 bases, there was a span of 13 bases. This CDR3 is 14 amino acids long. The germline CDR1 and CDR2 sequences are SNHLY and FYNNEI. The CDR3: CASSVPGQVYGYTF. CDR3 sequence (DNA): TGTGCCAGCAGTGTACCTGGGCAAGTCTATGGCTACACCTTC.

The chain employs TRBV11-1 and TRBJ2-5; TRBD1 aligns across 8 bases. The CDR3 runs 14 residues. Germline values: CDR1 SGHAT, CDR2 FQDESV (reference sequence). V was clipped by 3 bases and J by 5 bases; unmatched bases: 5. The CDR3 DNA sequence: TGTGCCAGCAGCTTCGGACAGGGCATGGAGACCCAGTACTTC. Protein product: CASSFGQGMETQYF.

The rearrangement joins TRBV7-2 to TRBJ1-2, with 12 positions matching TRBD1. This CDR3 spans 15 amino acids. The ends lost 5 bases at V and 3 bases at J; junction bases unmatched: 4. Looked up from germline, CDR1 is SGHTA and CDR2 is FQGNSA. The CDR3 DNA follows: TGTGCCAGCAGCGAGGGACAGGGGGCGGACTATGGCTACACCTTC. Translation gives CASSEGQGADYGYTF.

The chain has TRBV4-3 and TRBJ1-1; maybe TRBD1 (6 bases). The CDR3 is 15 amino acids. Looked up from germline, CDR1 is LGHNA and CDR2 is YSLEER. Between the trimmed V and J ends, which lost 4 bases and 1 base, there was a span of 13 bases. The CDR3 DNA sequence: TGCGCCAGCAGCCGGACAGCTTCCCAGAACACTGAAGCTTTCTTT. It is translated as CASSRTASQNTEAFF.

The chain employs TRBV21-1 and TRBJ2-7; the D segment call TRBD2 is taken from the table without a DNA check. TRBV21-1 is deemed a pseudogene. The CDR3 spans 17 residues. The DNA of the CDR3 is TGTGCCAGCACCAGAAGTGGGCTAGCGGGGGGGGCCTACGAGCAGTACTTC. It encodes CASTRSGLAGGAYEQYF.

The chain recombines TRBV4-3 with TRBJ1-2; a possible D gene is TRBD1 (5 bases). CDR1 LGHNA and CDR2 YSLEER come from the germline V gene. Trimming removed 0 bases from V and 2 bases from J, with 7 bases in between. CDR3 size: 14 residues. The CDR3 loop reads CASSQDDSNYGYTF. CDR3 coding DNA: TGCGCCAGCAGCCAAGATGACAGCAACTATGGCTACACCTTC.

The V and J genes are TRBV30 and TRBJ2-3, with 14 bases aligning to TRBD2. The ends lost 3 bases at V and 4 bases at J; junction bases unmatched: 6. Per the germline V gene, CDR1 is GTSNPN and CDR2 is SVGIG (reference sequence). The CDR3 spans 16 residues. The CDR3 DNA reads as TGTGCCTGGAGCCAGACTAGCGGGGGGGTCGCAGATACGCAGTATTTT. Amino acids: CAWSQTSGGVADTQYF. Looking up the rest from reference TRBV30 and TRBJ2-3 gives the full variable domain: SQTIHQWPATLVQPVGSPLSLECTVEGTSNPNLYWYRQAAGRGLQLLFYSVGIGQISSEVPQNLSASRPQDRQFILSSKKLLLSDSGFYLCAWSQTSGGVADTQYFGPGTRLTVL.

The chain uses TRBV25-1 and TRBJ2-4; 7 bases match TRBD1. Per the germline V gene, CDR1 is MGHDK and CDR2 is SYGVNS. CDR3 length: 18 amino acids. V lost 2 bases, J lost 3 bases, and 13 bases stayed unmatched. DNA of the CDR3: TGTGCCAGCAGTGAAAGTGCCGAGGGGGCTTATGGCAAAAACATTCAGTACTTC. Translated, it gives CASSESAEGAYGKNIQYF.

A few counts support this clone. The rearrangement uses TRBV19 and TRBJ2-1; D not certain. The CDR3 runs 14 residues. V lost 3 bases and J lost 0, with 6 bases in between. The germline CDR1 and CDR2 sequences are LNHDA and SQIVND (reference sequence). Written as DNA, the CDR3 is TGTGCCAGTAGTATTTCGAGCTCCTACAATGAGCAGTTCTTC. It yields the protein CASSISSSYNEQFF.

The V call is TRBV7-8, the J call TRBJ2-1; 14 bases fit TRBD2. The CDR3 loop spans 17 amino acids. The V and J ends lost 4 bases and 4 bases, in that order; junction bases with no gene match: 6. From germline, CDR1 is SGHVS and CDR2 FQNEAQ. CDR3 region: CASSSRRTSGGYNEQFF. The CDR3 bases are TGTGCCAGCAGCTCCCGTCGGACTAGCGGGGGGTACAATGAGCAGTTCTTC. Using reference TRBV7-8 and TRBJ2-1 for the parts outside the CDR3, the full variable domain is GAGVSQSPRYKVAKRGQDVALRCDPISGHVSLFWYQQALGQGPEFLTYFQNEAQLDKSGLPSDRFFAERPEGSVSTLKIQRTQQEDSAVYLCASSSRRTSGGYNEQFFGPGTRLTVL.

The J gene is TRBJ1-4, the V gene TRBV25-1; D perhaps matches TRBD1 (6 bases). V shed 1 base and J shed 1 base, with 13 bases lying between them. Germline CDR1 and CDR2: MGHDK and SYGVNS. There are 17 residues in the CDR3. The DNA for the CDR3 is TGTGCCAGCAGTGAATTAGGCAGGGGACGAACTAATGAAAAACTGTTTTTT. It is translated as CASSELGRGRTNEKLFF. The full variable domain, completed using reference TRBV25-1 and TRBJ1-4, is EADIYQTPRYLVIGTGKKITLECSQTMGHDKMYWYQQDPGMELHLIHYSYGVNSTEKGDLSSESTVSRIRTEHFPLTLESARPSHTSQYLCASSELGRGRTNEKLFFGSGTQLSVL.

The CDR3 protein is CASSLGLAGEFADTQYF. CDR3 nucleotide sequence: TGCGCCAGCAGCTTGGGACTAGCGGGGGAATTTGCGGATACGCAGTATTTT. The J gene is TRBJ2-3, the V gene TRBV5-1; TRBD2 agrees at 12 bases. Germline V lookup: CDR1 SGHRS, CDR2 YFSETQ. The CDR3 extends over 17 amino acids. Trimming cost V 0 bases and J 6 bases; bases outside gene matches: 8. Combining the CDR3 with reference TRBV5-1 and TRBJ2-3 gives the whole variable domain KAGVTQTPRYLIKTRGQQVTLSCSPISGHRSVSWYQQTPGQGLQFLFEYFSETQRNKGNFPGRFSGRQFSNSRSEMNVSTLELGDSALYLCASSLGLAGEFADTQYFGPGTRLTVL.

The gene calls are TRBV5-1 and TRBJ1-1; 7 bases line up with TRBD1. CDR1 is SGHRS and CDR2 is YFSETQ in the germline V gene. Trimming removed 4 bases from V and 6 bases from J; junction bases left unmatched: 9. This CDR3 is 14 amino acids long. The CDR3 here is CASSAPGQRSEAFF. CDR3 in DNA: TGCGCCAGCAGCGCACCGGGACAGAGGTCTGAAGCTTTCTTT.